A single sample is the source of the 24 T cell receptor beta chains below, sequenced in a study of blood T cell repertoires in COVID-19 (dated by TCRdb to the early 2020s). The protocol used for the library was the immunoSEQ multiplex PCR assay. TCRdb mirrors the immuneACCESS table, restricted to in-frame sequences. Some clones are absent from its copies; in checked studies, under half trace to an unresolved V gene, and the reason for the others is unknown. The sample records a few hundred thousand clones, roughly 88% of which are singletons. The top ten clonotypes cover roughly 2.9% of the sample. Sequenced: peripheral blood. Receptors originate from a woman aged 30 to 39 with COVID-19, enrolled during active disease.

This clone was picked up a small number of times. The chain has TRBV30 and TRBJ1-2, with a tentative D call TRBD1 (6 bases). CDR3 length equals 14 residues. V was cut by 0 bases and J by 2 bases, with 10 bases left in between. CDR1 GTSNPN and CDR2 SVGIG come from the germline V gene (reference sequence). The CDR3 region is CAWSVLRGNYGYTF. CDR3 in DNA: TGTGCCTGGAGTGTGCTCAGGGGAAACTATGGCTACACCTTC.

The gene calls are TRBV3-1 (or the pseudogene TRBV3-2) and TRBJ1-6; TRBD1 matches 8 bases. V dropped 0 bases and J dropped 4; count of bases not matched to a gene: 2. From germline, CDR1 is LGHDT and CDR2 YNNKEL (reference sequence). The CDR3 contains 16 residues. The CDR3 nucleotides are TGTGCCAGCAGCCAAGACAGACAGGGGTATAATTCACCCCTCCACTTT. As protein: CASSQDRQGYNSPLHF.

The CDR3 DNA reads as TGTGCCAGCAGTCTCGAGTCAGGTTTTAATCAGCCCCAGCATTTT. Translated: CASSLESGFNQPQHF. V usage is TRBV28 and J usage is TRBJ1-5, with D uncertain. Germline assignment: CDR1 MDHEN and CDR2 SYDVKM. This CDR3 comprises 15 residues. Trimming removed 5 bases from V and 4 bases from J, with 15 bases in between.

As concerns this clone: Other nucleotide sequences from this sample produce the same CDR3. The chain combines TRBV28 with TRBJ1-1; 7 bases agree with TRBD1. In germline, CDR1 is MDHEN, CDR2 SYDVKM. The CDR3 covers 11 residues. The V and J ends lost 6 bases and 8 bases, in that order; junction bases with no gene match: 3. The CDR3 DNA is TGTGCCAGCAGGACAGGGCGGGAAGCTTTCTTT. Translated: CASRTGREAFF.

The rearrangement uses TRBV18 and TRBJ1-4; TRBD1 is a possible D gene (6 bases). Deletions cut 4 bases from V and 2 bases from J, with 20 bases between. Germline V gene lookup returns CDR1 KGHSH and CDR2 LQKENI. The CDR3 has 18 amino acids. CDR3 residues: CASSLNGQQGTTNEKLFF. The CDR3 DNA sequence: TGTGCCAGCTCACTAAACGGCCAACAGGGAACTACTAATGAAAAACTGTTTTTT. The whole variable domain, filled in from reference TRBV18 and TRBJ1-4, reads NAGVMQNPRHLVRRRGQEARLRCSPMKGHSHVYWYRQLPEEGLKFMVYLQKENIIDESGMPKERFSAEFPKEGPSILRIQQVVRGDSAAYFCASSLNGQQGTTNEKLFFGSGTQLSVL.

The chain couples TRBV29-1 to TRBJ2-1, with D maybe TRBD2 (6 bases). Germline V lookup: CDR1 SQVTM, CDR2 ANQGSEA. The V end was cut by 7 bases, the J end by 5 bases, with 15 bases between. This CDR3 spans 13 amino acids. CDR3 nucleotide sequence: TGCAGCGCGAGCGGAGGGTTCCACAATGAGCAGTTCTTC. This sequence encodes CSASGGFHNEQFF.

The V call is TRBV4-1, the J call TRBJ1-1; D call uncertain. Germline V gives CDR1 MGHRA, CDR2 YSYEKL. The germline V and J ends were trimmed by 2 bases and 1 base, with 8 bases remaining between them. The CDR3 length is 14 residues. The CDR3 coding sequence is TGCGCCAGCAGCCAACAGACGGGGAACACTGAAGCTTTCTTT. It yields the protein CASSQQTGNTEAFF.

In DNA form, the CDR3 reads TGTGCCAGCAGTTTGGCGGCAGGGCCGTATCAGCCCCAGCATTTT. It encodes CASSLAAGPYQPQHF. The V gene is TRBV27, the J gene TRBJ1-5, with D perhaps TRBD1 (5 bases). The CDR3 runs to 15 residues. Germline loops: CDR1 MNHEY, CDR2 SMNVEV (reference sequence). Trimming took off 3 bases at V and 5 bases at J, with 14 bases between the two ends.

This chain uses TRBV19 with TRBJ2-5, with 9 bases aligning to TRBD2. V lost 9 bases and J lost 5; bases outside the gene matches: 16. The CDR3 sequence is 16 residues long. CDR1 and CDR2 from the germline V gene are LNHDA and SQIVND (reference sequence). CDR3 bases: TGTGCCAGCCGAAGGATTAGCGGGAGCGGTGGCGAGACCCAGTACTTC. Encoded protein: CASRRISGSGGETQYF.

The CDR3 DNA reads as TGCAGCGTTGAGAGTACAACAGGGCGGACTGAAGCTTTCTTT. As protein: CSVESTTGRTEAFF. V gene TRBV29-1 combines with J gene TRBJ1-1; the D gene is possibly TRBD1 (6 bases). V was clipped by 3 bases and J by 5 bases, with 16 bases between them. Germline values: CDR1 SQVTM, CDR2 ANQGSEA. This CDR3 contains 14 residues.

This clone has a single count. This sequence joins TRBV5-1 and TRBJ2-3; TRBD2 aligns across 7 bases. The germline V gene has CDR1 SGHRS and CDR2 YFSETQ. The junction had 1 base not matched to a gene; V was cut back by 0 bases and J by 0 bases. The CDR3 runs to 15 residues. The CDR3 sequence is CASSLAGGSTDTQYF. In DNA form, the CDR3 reads TGCGCCAGCAGCTTGGCCGGGGGGAGCACAGATACGCAGTATTTT.

The V and J genes are TRBV7-9 and TRBJ1-4; D unclear. The V and J ends lost 5 bases and 0 bases respectively, with 10 bases between them. CDR1 and CDR2 (germline): SEHNR, FQNEAQ (reference sequence). The CDR3 consists of 15 residues. DNA of the CDR3: TGTGCCAGCAGCCCTATACTCGCAACTAATGAAAAACTGTTTTTT. Translating gives CASSPILATNEKLFF.

The V gene is TRBV4-1, the J gene TRBJ1-4, with 9 bases aligning to TRBD1. J was trimmed by 7 bases and V by 1 base; bases with no gene match: 19. CDR3 length: 20 amino acids. CDR1 is MGHRA and CDR2 is YSYEKL in the germline V gene. The CDR3 region is CASSQVPGGQGGTGGEKLFF. CDR3 nucleotides: TGCGCCAGCAGCCAAGTACCAGGGGGACAGGGCGGGACCGGCGGTGAAAAACTGTTTTTT.

The chain couples TRBV2 to TRBJ2-3; no firm D call. Germline CDR1 and CDR2: SNHLY and FYNNEI. The CDR3 runs to 13 residues. Between the trimmed V and J ends, which lost 4 bases and 3 bases, there was a span of 8 bases. The DNA of the CDR3 is TGTGCCAGCAGTGGGAGCATGACAGATACGCAGTATTTT. It yields the protein CASSGSMTDTQYF.

V is TRBV7-2 and J is TRBJ2-7; possible D gene TRBD2, 6 bases. V lost 1 base and J 2 bases, leaving 12 bases between the germline ends. The CDR3 has 15 residues. Per germline, CDR1 SGHTA and CDR2 FQGNSA. The CDR3 spells CASSLGGVQTYEQYF. CDR3 sequence (DNA): TGTGCCAGCAGCTTAGGGGGGGTTCAAACCTACGAGCAGTACTTC. Combining the CDR3 with reference TRBV7-2 and TRBJ2-7 gives the whole variable domain GAGVSQSPSNKVTEKGKDVELRCDPISGHTALYWYRQSLGQGLEFLIYFQGNSAPDKSGLPSDRFSAERTGGSVSTLTIQRTQQEDSAVYLCASSLGGVQTYEQYFGPGTRLTVT.

V and J are TRBV19 and TRBJ2-7; TRBD1 matches at 9 bases. This CDR3 is 15 amino acids long. V shed 5 bases and J 3 bases; nucleotides not matched to a gene: 8. Germline CDR1 reads LNHDA; CDR2 reads SQIVND (reference sequence). Written as DNA, the CDR3 is TGTGCCAGTAGTGGCAGGACAGGGGCGCTCTACGAGCAGTACTTC. The encoded protein is CASSGRTGALYEQYF.

This clone has just one count. The chain joins TRBV5-4 to TRBJ1-2; maybe TRBD1 (6 bases). Trimming took off 6 bases at V and 8 bases at J, with 17 bases between the two ends. The CDR3 has 13 residues. CDR1 and CDR2 (germline): SGHNT, YYREEE (reference sequence). CDR3 amino acids: CASTLAGGRGYTF. Here the CDR3 DNA reads TGTGCCAGCACCCTAGCGGGGGGGCGCGGCTACACCTTC. Using reference TRBV5-4 and TRBJ1-2 for the parts outside the CDR3, the full variable domain is ETGVTQSPTHLIKTRGQQVTLRCSSQSGHNTVSWYQQALGQGPQFIFQYYREEENGRGNFPPRFSGLQFPNYSSELNVNALELDDSALYLCASTLAGGRGYTFGSGTRLTVV.

V and J are TRBV12-3 or TRBV12-4 and TRBJ2-5; D is ambiguous. The CDR3 covers 11 residues. Trimming shortened V by 3 bases and J by 4 bases, and 3 bases separated the two germline ends. CDR3 region: CASSFRETQYF. CDR3 DNA sequence: TGTGCCAGCAGTTTTAGAGAGACCCAGTACTTC.

This clone was recorded a few times. The chain carries TRBV30 and TRBJ1-6; D is uncertain. Germline CDR1 is GTSNPN and CDR2 is SVGIG (reference sequence). The length of the CDR3 is 11 residues. V was trimmed by 5 bases and J by 7 bases, leaving 6 bases between them. Here the CDR3 reads CAWGRNSPLHF. The CDR3 DNA sequence: TGTGCCTGGGGGAGGAATTCACCCCTCCACTTT.

CDR3 nucleotides: TGTGCCATCAGTACACTAGCGGGAGGGCCCCTGGGAGAGACCCAGTACTTC. This gives the protein CAISTLAGGPLGETQYF. The chain has TRBV10-3 and TRBJ2-5; 13 bases agree with TRBD2. Looked up from germline, CDR1 is ENHRY and CDR2 is SYGVKD. This CDR3 has 17 residues. V shed 5 bases and J 4 bases; nucleotides not matched to a gene: 10.

The chain recombines TRBV19 with TRBJ1-1; TRBD1 agrees at 7 bases. This CDR3 has 15 amino acids. V lost 3 bases and J lost 11; bases outside the gene matches: 15. Per germline, CDR1 LNHDA and CDR2 SQIVND (reference sequence). This CDR3 reads CASSIRSGGDRTAFF. In nucleotides, the CDR3 is TGTGCCAGTAGTATTCGTTCAGGGGGAGATCGTACGGCTTTCTTT.

The rearrangement joins TRBV27 to TRBJ1-2; 10 bases are a match to TRBD1. CDR3 length: 14 amino acids. V shed 6 bases and J 7 bases; nucleotides not matched to a gene: 8. Germline CDR1 and CDR2: MNHEY and SMNVEV (reference sequence). The CDR3 DNA sequence: TGTGCCAGCAGGGGGACAGGGGTTTCAGCTGGCTACACCTTC. Amino acids: CASRGTGVSAGYTF.

V and J are TRBV10-3 and TRBJ2-5, with 8 nucleotides matching TRBD2. The CDR3 consists of 15 residues. Germline CDR1 and CDR2: ENHRY and SYGVKD. V was pared by 3 bases and J by 2 bases, with 5 bases of the junction left unmatched. This CDR3 reads CAISDFLAGQETQYF. CDR3 bases: TGTGCCATCAGTGATTTCCTAGCGGGTCAAGAGACCCAGTACTTC.

V and J are TRBV15 and TRBJ1-2; no clear D. This CDR3 region has 15 residues. V dropped 0 bases and J dropped 7 bases, with 15 bases sitting between them. CDR1 is LNHNV and CDR2 is YYDKDF in the germline V gene (reference sequence). CDR3 DNA sequence: TGTGCCACCAGCAGAGATCTCGCAGGTACTCTTGGCTACACCTTC. It specifies CATSRDLAGTLGYTF.